This is a list of T cell receptor beta chains from one sample in a study of CD8 T cells in ankylosing spondylitis. TCRdb re-derived calls from the 5' RACE reads in MiXCR, one entry per CDR3 protein. The sample has roughly 700,000 distinct CDR3 sequences, around 20% seen once. The sequenced sample consisted of blood, either unsorted or a sorted T cell fraction (not recorded which). The receptor set was obtained from a male donor with ankylosing spondylitis. Each CDR3 is given with its conserved first and last residue. Each record gives: J gene, clone size, V gene, CDR3 length, CDR3 protein. A clone size is listed for some rows: how often the clone was seen (once, few, many), or a class if it is expanded.

>TRBJ1-2|-|TRBV7-2|15
CASSFSGRQNYGYTF
>TRBJ2-3|-|TRBV29-1|14
CSVEWYQRGQTQYF
>TRBJ2-7|few|TRBV29-1|16
CSVKNPVTGKFYEQYF
>TRBJ2-7|-|TRBV6-1|14
CASSGAYPSYEQYF
>TRBJ2-5|few|TRBV19|13
CASSRYMQETQYF
>TRBJ2-2|-|TRBV4-2|16
CASSRSGTLNTGELFF
>TRBJ2-3|-|TRBV29-1|15
CSVETDRGPTDTQYF
>TRBJ1-4|-|TRBV25-1|15
CASSEWGGGREKLFF
>TRBJ2-3|-|TRBV29-1|13
CSVEEPRGDTQYF
>TRBJ1-1|few|TRBV7-9|16
CASFSRAGAGNTEAFF
>TRBJ2-1|few|TRBV9|14
CASSVGPPYNEQFF